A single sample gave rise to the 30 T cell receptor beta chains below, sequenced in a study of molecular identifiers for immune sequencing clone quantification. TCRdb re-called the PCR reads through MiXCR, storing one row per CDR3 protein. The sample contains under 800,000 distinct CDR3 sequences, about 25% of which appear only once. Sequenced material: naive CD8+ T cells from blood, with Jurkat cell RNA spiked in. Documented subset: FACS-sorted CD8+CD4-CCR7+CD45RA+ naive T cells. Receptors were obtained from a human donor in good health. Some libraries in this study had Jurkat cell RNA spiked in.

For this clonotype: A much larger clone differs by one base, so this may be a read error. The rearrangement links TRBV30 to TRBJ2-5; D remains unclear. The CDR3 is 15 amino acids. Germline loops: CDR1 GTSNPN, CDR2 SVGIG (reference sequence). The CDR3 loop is CARSVLPTNQETQYF. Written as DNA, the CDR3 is TGTGCCCGGAGTGTACTCCCGACAAACCAAGAGACCCAGTACTTC.

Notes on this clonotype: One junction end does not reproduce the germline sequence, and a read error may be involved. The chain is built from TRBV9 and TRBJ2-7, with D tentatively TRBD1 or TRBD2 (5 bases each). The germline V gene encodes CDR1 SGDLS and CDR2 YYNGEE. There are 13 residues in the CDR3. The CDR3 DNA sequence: TGTGCCAGCAGCTTGGGGACCACCTACGAGCAGCACTTC. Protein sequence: CASSLGTTYEQHF. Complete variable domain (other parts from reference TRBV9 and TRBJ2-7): DSGVTQTPKHLITATGQRVTLRCSPRSGDLSVYWYQQSLDQGLQFLIQYYNGEERAKGNILERFSAQQFPDLHSELNLSSLELGDSALYFCASSLGTTYEQHFGPGTRLTVT.

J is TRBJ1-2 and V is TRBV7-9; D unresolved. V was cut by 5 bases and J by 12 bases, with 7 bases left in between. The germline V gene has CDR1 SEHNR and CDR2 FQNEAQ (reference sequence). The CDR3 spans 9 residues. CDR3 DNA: TGTGCCAGCAGCCCCTGGGACACCTTC. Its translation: CASSPWDTF.

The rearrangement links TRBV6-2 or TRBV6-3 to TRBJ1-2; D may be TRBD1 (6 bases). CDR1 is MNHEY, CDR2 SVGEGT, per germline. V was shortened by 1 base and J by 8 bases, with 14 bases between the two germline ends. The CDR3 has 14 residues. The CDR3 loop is CASSYWTVQPGYTF. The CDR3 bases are TGTGCCAGCAGTTACTGGACAGTTCAACCGGGCTACACCTTC.

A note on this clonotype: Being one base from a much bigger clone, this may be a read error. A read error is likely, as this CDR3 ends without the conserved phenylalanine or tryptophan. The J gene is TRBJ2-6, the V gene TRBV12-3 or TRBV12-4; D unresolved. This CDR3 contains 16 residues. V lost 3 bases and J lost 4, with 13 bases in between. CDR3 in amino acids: CASSLFSWWGANVLTV. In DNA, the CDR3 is TGTGCCAGCAGTTTGTTTTCGTGGTGGGGGGCCAACGTCCTGACTGTC.

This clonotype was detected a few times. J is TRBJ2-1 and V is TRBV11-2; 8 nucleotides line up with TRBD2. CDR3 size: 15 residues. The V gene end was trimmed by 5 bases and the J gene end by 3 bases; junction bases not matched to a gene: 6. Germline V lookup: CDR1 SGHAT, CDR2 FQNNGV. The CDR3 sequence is CASSPISGGYNEQFF. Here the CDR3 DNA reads TGTGCCAGCAGCCCTATCAGCGGGGGCTACAATGAGCAGTTCTTC.

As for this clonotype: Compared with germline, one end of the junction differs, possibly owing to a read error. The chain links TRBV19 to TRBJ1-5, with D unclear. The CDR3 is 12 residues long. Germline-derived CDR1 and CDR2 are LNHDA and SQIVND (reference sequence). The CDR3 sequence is CASSIGNKPQRF. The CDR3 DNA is TGTGCCAGTAGTATCGGCAATAAGCCCCAGCGTTTT.

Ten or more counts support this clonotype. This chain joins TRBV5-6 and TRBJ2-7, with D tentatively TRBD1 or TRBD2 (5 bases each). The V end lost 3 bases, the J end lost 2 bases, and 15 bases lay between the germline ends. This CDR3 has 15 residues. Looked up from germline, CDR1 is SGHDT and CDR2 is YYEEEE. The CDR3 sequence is CASSSNRDGPYEQYF. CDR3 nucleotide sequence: TGTGCCAGCAGCTCCAACCGGGACGGCCCCTACGAGCAGTACTTC.

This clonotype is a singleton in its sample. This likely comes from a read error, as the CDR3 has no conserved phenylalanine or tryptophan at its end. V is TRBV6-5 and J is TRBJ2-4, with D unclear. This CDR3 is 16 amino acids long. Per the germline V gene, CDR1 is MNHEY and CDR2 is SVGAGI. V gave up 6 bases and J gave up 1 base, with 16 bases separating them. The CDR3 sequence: CASSPEGGMAKNIQYI. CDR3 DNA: TGTGCCAGCAGCCCCGAAGGTGGGATGGCCAAAAACATTCAGTACATC.

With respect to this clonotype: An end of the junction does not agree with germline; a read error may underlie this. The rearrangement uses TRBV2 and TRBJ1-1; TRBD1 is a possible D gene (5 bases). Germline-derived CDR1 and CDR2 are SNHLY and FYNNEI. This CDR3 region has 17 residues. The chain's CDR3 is CASNRGRTSLKNTETFF. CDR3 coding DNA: TGTGCCAGCAACCGAGGACGGACATCCCTAAAGAACACTGAAACTTTCTTT. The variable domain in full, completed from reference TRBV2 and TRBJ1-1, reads EPEVTQTPSHQVTQMGQEVILRCVPISNHLYFYWYRQILGQKVEFLVSFYNNEISEKSEIFDDQFSVERPDGSNFTLKIRSTKLEDSAMYFCASNRGRTSLKNTETFFGQGTRLTVV.

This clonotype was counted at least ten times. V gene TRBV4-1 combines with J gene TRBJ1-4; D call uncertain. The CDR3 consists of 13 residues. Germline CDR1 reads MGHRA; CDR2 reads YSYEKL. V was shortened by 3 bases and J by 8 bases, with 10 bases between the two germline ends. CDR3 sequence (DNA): TGCGCCAGCAGCCAGCGAGAAGGGGAAAAACTGTTTTTT. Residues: CASSQREGEKLFF.

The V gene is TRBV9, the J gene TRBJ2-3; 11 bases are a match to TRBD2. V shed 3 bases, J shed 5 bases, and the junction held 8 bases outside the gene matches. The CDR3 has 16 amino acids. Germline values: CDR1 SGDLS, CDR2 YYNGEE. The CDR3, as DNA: TGTGCCAGCAGCGACGTGTTGCTAGCGGGGGGAGATACGCAGTATTTT. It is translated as CASSDVLLAGGDTQYF.

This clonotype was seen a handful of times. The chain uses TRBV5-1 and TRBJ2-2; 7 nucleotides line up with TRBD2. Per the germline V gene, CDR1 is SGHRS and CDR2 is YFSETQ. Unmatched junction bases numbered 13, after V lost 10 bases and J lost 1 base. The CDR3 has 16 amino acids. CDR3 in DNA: TGCGCCTGCTCCCGAATTCGGGAGGAGAACACCGGGGAGCTGTTTTTT. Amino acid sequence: CACSRIREENTGELFF.

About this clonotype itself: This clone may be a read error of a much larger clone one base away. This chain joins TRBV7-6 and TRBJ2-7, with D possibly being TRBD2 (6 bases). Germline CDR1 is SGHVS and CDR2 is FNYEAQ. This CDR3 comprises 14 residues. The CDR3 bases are TGTGCCAGCTGCTTAGGAGGGGAGCCCCATCATCTGAACTTC. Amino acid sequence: CASCLGGEPHHLNF.

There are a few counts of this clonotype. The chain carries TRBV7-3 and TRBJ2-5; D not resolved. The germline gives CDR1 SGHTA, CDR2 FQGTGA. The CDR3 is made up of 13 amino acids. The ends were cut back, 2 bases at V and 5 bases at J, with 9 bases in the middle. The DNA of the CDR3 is TGTGCCAGCAGCTTAGTAGGAGACGAGACCCAGTACTTC. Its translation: CASSLVGDETQYF.

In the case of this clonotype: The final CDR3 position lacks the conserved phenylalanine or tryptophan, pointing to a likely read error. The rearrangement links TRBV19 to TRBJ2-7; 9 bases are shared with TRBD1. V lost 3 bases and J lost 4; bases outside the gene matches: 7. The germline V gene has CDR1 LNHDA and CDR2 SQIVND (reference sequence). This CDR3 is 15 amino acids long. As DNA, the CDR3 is TGTGCCAGTAGTATGGGGACAGGGCATGGGTACGAGCAGTACTCC. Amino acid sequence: CASSMGTGHGYEQYS.

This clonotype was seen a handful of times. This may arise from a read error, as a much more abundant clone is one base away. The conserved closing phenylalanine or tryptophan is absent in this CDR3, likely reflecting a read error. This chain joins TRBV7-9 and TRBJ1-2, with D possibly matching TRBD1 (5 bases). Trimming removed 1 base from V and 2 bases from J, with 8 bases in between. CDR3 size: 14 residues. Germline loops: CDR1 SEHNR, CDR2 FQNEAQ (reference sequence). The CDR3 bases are TGTGCCAGCAGCTTAGACACAGGAAACTATGGCTACACCCTC. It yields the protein CASSLDTGNYGYTL.

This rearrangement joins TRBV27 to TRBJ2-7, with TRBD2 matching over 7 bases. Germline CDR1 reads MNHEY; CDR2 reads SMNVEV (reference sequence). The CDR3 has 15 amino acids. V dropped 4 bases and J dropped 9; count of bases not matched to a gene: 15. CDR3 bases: TGTGCCAGCAGTTCGTGGGGGGGGAGGGGCGACGCGCAGTACTTC. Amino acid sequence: CASSSWGGRGDAQYF.

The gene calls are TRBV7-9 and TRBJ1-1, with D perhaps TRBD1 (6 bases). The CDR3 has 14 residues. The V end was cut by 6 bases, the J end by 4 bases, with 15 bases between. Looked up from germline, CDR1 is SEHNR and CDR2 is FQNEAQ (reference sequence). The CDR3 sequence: CASRIQGGGTEAFF. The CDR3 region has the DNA TGTGCCAGCAGGATCCAGGGAGGGGGCACTGAAGCTTTCTTT.

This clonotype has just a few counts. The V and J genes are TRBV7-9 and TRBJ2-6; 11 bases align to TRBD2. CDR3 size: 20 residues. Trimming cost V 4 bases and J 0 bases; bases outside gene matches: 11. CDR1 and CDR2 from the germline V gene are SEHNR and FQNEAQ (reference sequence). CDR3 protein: CASSSWMGLAVSSGANVLTF. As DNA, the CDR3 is TGTGCCAGCAGCTCCTGGATGGGACTAGCGGTTAGCTCTGGGGCCAACGTCCTGACTTTC.

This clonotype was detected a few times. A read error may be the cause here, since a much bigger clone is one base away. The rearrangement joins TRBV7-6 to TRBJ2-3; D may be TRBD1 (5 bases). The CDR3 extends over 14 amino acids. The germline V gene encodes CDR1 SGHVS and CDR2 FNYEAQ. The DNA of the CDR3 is TGTGCCGGCAGCTTCCAGACAGTCCCAGATACGCAGTATTTT. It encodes CAGSFQTVPDTQYF.

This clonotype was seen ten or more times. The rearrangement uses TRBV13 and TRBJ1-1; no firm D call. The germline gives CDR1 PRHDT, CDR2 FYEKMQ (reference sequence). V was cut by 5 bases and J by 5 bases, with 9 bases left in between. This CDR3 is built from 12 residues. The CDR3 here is CASSPPSTEAFF. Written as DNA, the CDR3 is TGTGCCAGCAGCCCCCCGAGTACTGAAGCTTTCTTT.

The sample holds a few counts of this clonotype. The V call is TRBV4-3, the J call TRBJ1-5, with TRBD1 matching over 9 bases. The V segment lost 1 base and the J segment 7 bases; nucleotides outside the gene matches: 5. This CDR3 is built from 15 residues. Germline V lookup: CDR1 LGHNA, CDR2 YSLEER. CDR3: CASSQGQGVNQPQHF. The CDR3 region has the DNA TGCGCCAGCAGCCAAGGACAGGGGGTCAACCAGCCCCAGCATTTT.

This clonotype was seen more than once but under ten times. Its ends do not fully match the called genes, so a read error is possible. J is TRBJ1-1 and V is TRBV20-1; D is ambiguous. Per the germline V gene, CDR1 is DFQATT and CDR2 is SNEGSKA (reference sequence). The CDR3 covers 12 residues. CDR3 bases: TGCAGTGCTAGTAAAGAGAACACTGGAGCTTTCTTT. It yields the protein CSASKENTGAFF.

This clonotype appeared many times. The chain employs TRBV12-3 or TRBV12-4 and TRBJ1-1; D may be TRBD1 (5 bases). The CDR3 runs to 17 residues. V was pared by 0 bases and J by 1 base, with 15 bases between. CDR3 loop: CASSLAPPGRENTEAFF. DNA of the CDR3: TGTGCCAGCAGTTTAGCGCCCCCAGGGAGGGAGAACACTGAAGCTTTCTTT.

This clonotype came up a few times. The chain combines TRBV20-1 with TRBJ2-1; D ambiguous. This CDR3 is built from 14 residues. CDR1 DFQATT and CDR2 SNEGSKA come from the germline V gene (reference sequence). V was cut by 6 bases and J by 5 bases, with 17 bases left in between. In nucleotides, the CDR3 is TGCAGTGCCCGTAGCCCCCAGTATAACAATGAGCAGTTCTTC. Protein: CSARSPQYNNEQFF.

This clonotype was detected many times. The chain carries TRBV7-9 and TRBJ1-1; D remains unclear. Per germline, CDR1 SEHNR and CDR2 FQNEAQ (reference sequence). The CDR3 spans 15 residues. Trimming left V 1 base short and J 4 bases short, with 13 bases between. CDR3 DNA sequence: TGTGCCAGCAGCTTAGTACCTGTGGCGGGCACTGAAGCTTTCTTT. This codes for CASSLVPVAGTEAFF.

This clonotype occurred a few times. For the CDR3, the DNA is TGTGCCAGCAGCTCACGGGACAGGGGGGTGGATACGCAGTATTTT. Protein: CASSSRDRGVDTQYF. The J gene is TRBJ2-3, the V gene TRBV7-2; TRBD1 aligns across 11 bases. Trimming cost V 4 bases and J 6 bases; bases outside gene matches: 6. The CDR3 covers 15 residues. CDR1 and CDR2 from the germline V gene are SGHTA and FQGNSA.

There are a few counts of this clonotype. The DNA of the CDR3 is TGTGCCAGCAGTTACTCTGGGGGTATAGGCAATCAGCCCCAGCATTTT. Amino acid sequence: CASSYSGGIGNQPQHF. The chain links TRBV6-2 or TRBV6-3 to TRBJ1-5; possible D gene TRBD1, 5 bases. CDR1 is MNHEY and CDR2 is SVGEGT in the germline V gene. This CDR3 has 16 residues. The V gene lost 0 bases and the J gene lost 2 bases, with 11 bases spanning the gap.

The CDR3 here is CASRTSSSYEQYF. The CDR3 nucleotides read TGTGCCAGCAGGACCAGTAGCTCCTACGAGCAGTACTTC. The chain combines TRBV5-4 with TRBJ2-7; D is undetermined. Germline CDR1 reads SGHNT; CDR2 reads YYREEE (reference sequence). The CDR3 length is 13 residues. The V gene lost 5 bases and the J gene lost 0 bases, with 9 bases spanning the gap.